This T cell receptor (beta chain) comes out of a study of memory CD4+ T cells and cytomegalovirus serostatus. On the study more broadly: Donors were healthy Belgian adults, fewer than ten CMV seropositive and 20 to 25 seronegative.

Germline CDR1 and CDR2: GTSNPN and SVGIG (reference sequence). This CDR3 contains 14 residues. V was shortened by 3 bases and J by 1 base, with 13 bases between the two germline ends. This clone has only one observation. Its antigen is not identified. Assay: immunoSEQ multiplex PCR; the TCRdb copy retains only in-frame clones and omits some. The sample includes roughly 40,000 clones, around 78% seen only once; the top ten take 0.78%. General study points: CD4+ memory repertoires contained about two fifths of the 164 reported CMV TCRbeta sequences. Median bootstrapped AUC for CMV status was around 0.95 originally, 0.75 to 0.91 US-trained.

Single viable CD3+CD4+CD8-CD45RO+ cells were sorted as the memory CD4+ T cells. Donors' CMV status reflects serum IgG against pp150, pp28, p38, p52. The chain links TRBV30 to TRBJ2-7; D is possibly TRBD1 (5 bases). Source material: memory CD4+ T cells from blood. This clonotype was obtained from an adult in good health and CMV-seronegative. The CDR3 DNA follows: TGTGCCTGGAGGGGTCACGACAGATCCTACGAGCAGTACTTC. This sequence encodes CAWRGHDRSYEQYF.